This T cell receptor (beta chain) stems from a study of CD8 T cells in ankylosing spondylitis. Study results and caveats: One TCR beta motif, made up of roughly 8 highly homologous variants, appeared characteristic of ankylosing spondylitis blood. Earlier literature documents some of the motif variants in reactive arthritis synovial fluid and blood.

Each CDR3 protein is one row after TCRdb ran MiXCR on the 5' RACE reads. Of hundreds of thousands of distinct CDR3 sequences in the sample, about an eighth were seen once. In germline, CDR1 is ENHRY, CDR2 SYGVKD. CDR3 size: 14 residues. Between the trimmed V and J ends, which lost 8 bases and 7 bases, there was a span of 17 bases. This clonotype was counted many times. The antigen remains unidentified. Sequencing was carried out using blood, either unsorted or a sorted T cell fraction (not recorded which). The V and J genes are TRBV10-3 and TRBJ2-2; D call uncertain. This clonotype originated in a male donor with ankylosing spondylitis. The CDR3 reads CAIHASGLGGELFF. For the CDR3, the DNA is TGTGCCATCCATGCCTCCGGGCTTGGCGGGGAGCTGTTTTTT.